The rows below give T cell receptor beta chains drawn from one sample of a study of blood T cell repertoires in COVID-19. The repertoire was sequenced with immunoSEQ multiplex PCR; TCRdb's copy has only in-frame clones and lacks some. The sample shows roughly 120,000 clones, over 80% of them seen only once. The sequencing input was peripheral blood. These receptors all come from a woman aged 70-85 years with acute or convalescent COVID-19. CDR3s include the opening cysteine and the closing phenylalanine or tryptophan. Fields, in order: J gene, clone size, D gene, V gene, CDR3 DNA, CDR3 protein. A D gene is named only where the DNA matches it firmly. Size is omitted from some rows. Given values are once, few, many or a class for expanded clones.

>TRBJ1-1|-|TRBD1|TRBV7-3
TGTGCCAGCAGCATGGGACAGGGGGGCACTGAAGCTTTCTTT
CASSMGQGGTEAFF
>TRBJ1-1|-|-|TRBV9
TGTGCCAGCAGCGGAGCCAGGGGATTGAACACTGAAGCTTTCTTT
CASSGARGLNTEAFF
>TRBJ1-1|-|TRBD1|TRBV19
TGTGCCAGTAGTATAACAGGGGGGAACACTGAAGCTTTCTTT
CASSITGGNTEAFF
>TRBJ1-4|-|TRBD1|TRBV6-1
TGTGCCAGCAGTGATGTATCGGGGACAGGGTATGAAAAACTGTTTTTT
CASSDVSGTGYEKLFF
>TRBJ2-7|-|TRBD2|TRBV5-4
TGTGCCAGCAGCTACGAACCCGGGACTAGCTACGAGCAGTACTTC
CASSYEPGTSYEQYF
>TRBJ1-2|-|TRBD1|TRBV5-1
TGCGCCAGCAGCTTGGGGTTCACAGGGGGCGCAGATGGCTACACCTTC
CASSLGFTGGADGYTF
>TRBJ2-3|few|TRBD2|TRBV5-1
TGCGCCAGCAGCTTGGATCTAGCGGGAGCTCCGGGTCGCACAGATACGCAGTATTTT
CASSLDLAGAPGRTDTQYF
>TRBJ2-3|-|-|TRBV30
TGTGCCTGGAGTGCGGGTTGGGCGGGTACCACAGATACGCAGTATTTT
CAWSAGWAGTTDTQYF
>TRBJ2-3|-|-|TRBV19
TGTGCCAGTAGTATACGGACACAGCCTTCAGATACGCAGTATTTT
CASSIRTQPSDTQYF
>TRBJ2-2|-|-|TRBV18
TGTGCCAGCTCTCAGGACAGCCCCGGGGAGCTGTTTTTT
CASSQDSPGELFF
>TRBJ1-6|once|-|TRBV3-1/TRBV3-2
TGTGCCAGCAGCCAAGGGGCAGGGAATAATTCACCCCTCCACTTT
CASSQGAGNNSPLHF
>TRBJ1-1|-|TRBD1|TRBV9
TGTGCCAGCAGCATGACAGGGGGCACTGAAGCTTTCTTT
CASSMTGGTEAFF
>TRBJ2-2|-|-|TRBV7-3
TGTGCCAGCAGCCGCATTGCGGGGGCGGACACCGGGGAGCTGTTTTTT
CASSRIAGADTGELFF
>TRBJ2-1|-|TRBD2|TRBV7-2
TGTGCCAGCAGCGCTAGCGGGAGTATAGACAATGAGCAGTTCTTC
CASSASGSIDNEQFF
>TRBJ1-1|-|-|TRBV5-4
TGTGCCAGCAGCCTGGACAGTATCACTGAAGCTTTCTTT
CASSLDSITEAFF
>TRBJ2-1|-|TRBD2|TRBV6-4
TGTGCCAGCAGTGAAGTTGGGACTAGCGGGATCGATGAGCAGTTCTTC
CASSEVGTSGIDEQFF
>TRBJ2-1|-|-|TRBV3-1/TRBV3-2
TGTGCCAGCAGCCTGGGGAGTTTCTCCTACAATGAGCAGTTCTTC
CASSLGSFSYNEQFF
>TRBJ2-7|-|-|TRBV12-5
TGTGCTAGTGGCCAAATACTAGCTCCCGAGTCCTACGAGCAGTACTTC
CASGQILAPESYEQYF
>TRBJ1-1|-|-|TRBV6-5
TGTGCCAGCACCGACTCGGGGGTCACTGAAGCTTTCTTT
CASTDSGVTEAFF
>TRBJ2-2|-|-|TRBV6-6
TGTGCCAGCAGGGAGTCCCCCGGGGAGCTGTTTTTT
CASRESPGELFF
>TRBJ2-7|-|TRBD1|TRBV6-2/TRBV6-3
TGTGCCAGCAGCACCGACAGGGTCACGTACTTC
CASSTDRVTYF
>TRBJ1-2|-|TRBD1|TRBV19
TGTGCCAGTAGTCCTGACAGGGAAGGGGGCTACACCTTC
CASSPDREGGYTF
>TRBJ2-7|-|-|TRBV2
TGTGCCAGCAGTGAAGCGCTTCGGACAGCAAGACACGAGCAGTACTTC
CASSEALRTARHEQYF
>TRBJ1-3|-|-|TRBV12-3/TRBV12-4
TGTGCCAGCAGTCCGGGCTCTGGAAACACCATATATTTT
CASSPGSGNTIYF
>TRBJ2-1|-|TRBD1|TRBV4-1
TGCGCCAGCTCGGACAGGGTCAATGGCTACAATGAGCAGTTCTTC
CASSDRVNGYNEQFF
>TRBJ2-5|-|TRBD2|TRBV11-2
TGTGCCAGCAGTCACTCTAGCGGGGGATATCAAGAGACCCAGTACTTC
CASSHSSGGYQETQYF
>TRBJ2-3|-|-|TRBV5-6
TGTGCCAGCAGCCCCGCGGCGGGGGCCGGGCCGCAGTATTTT
CASSPAAGAGPQYF
>TRBJ1-1|-|TRBD1|TRBV10-3
TGTGCCACCGGGACAGGGGTAAGAACTGAAGCTTTCTTT
CATGTGVRTEAFF
>TRBJ1-3|-|-|TRBV6-6
TGTGCCAGCCTGACAGGTTTCTCTGGAAACACCATATATTTT
CASLTGFSGNTIYF
>TRBJ2-1|-|-|TRBV24-1
TGTGCCACCAGTCGGGGCAATGAGCAGTTCTTC
CATSRGNEQFF